The 22 T cell receptor beta chains listed next were all sequenced from one sample in a study of shared clonotypes between healthy human individuals. The protocol was immunoSEQ multiplex PCR, while the TCRdb copy is restricted to in-frame clones and leaves out a portion. The sample lists a few million clones; roughly 92% were seen once. Sequenced: naive CD4+ T cells from PBMCs. Subset given: CD45RA+ positively selected. The receptors stem from a man between 18 and 35 years old in good health. Some clones in this sample may be carry-over from other donors' samples.

The gene calls are TRBV2 and TRBJ2-3, with 13 bases lining up with TRBD2. The germline CDR1 and CDR2 sequences are SNHLY and FYNNEI. J gave up 1 base and V 5 bases, and 21 bases lay outside the gene matches. CDR3 size: 22 residues. CDR3: CASSPGQLFRFTSGRGTDTQYF. DNA of the CDR3: TGTGCCAGCAGTCCGGGACAGTTGTTCCGATTTACTAGCGGGAGGGGCACAGATACGCAGTATTTT.

Points on this clone: Other DNA sequences in this specimen translate into the identical CDR3. CDR3 loop: CASSLTRYGYTF. CDR3 bases: TGTGCCAGCAGCTTAACTCGCTATGGCTACACCTTC. The chain carries TRBV5-6 and TRBJ1-2; no reliable D call. Germline lookup yields CDR1 SGHDT and CDR2 YYEEEE. Trimming stripped 2 bases from V and 4 bases from J, with 6 bases between. This CDR3 has 12 amino acids.

The chain's CDR3 is CASSTGTGGSYGYTF. DNA of the CDR3: TGCGCCAGCAGCACCGGGACAGGGGGAAGCTATGGCTACACCTTC. V and J are TRBV5-1 and TRBJ1-2, with 11 bases matching TRBD1. The CDR3 is made up of 15 amino acids. The V gene's germline CDR1 is SGHRS and CDR2 YFSETQ. V shed 4 bases and J 4 bases; nucleotides not matched to a gene: 6.

For this clone: A junction boundary mismatches the germline segment, possibly from a read error. V is TRBV4-1 and J is TRBJ1-5, with D unclear. Germline V gene data show CDR1 as MGHRA and CDR2 as YSYEKL. The CDR3 sequence is 15 residues long. The CDR3 loop is CASRQVWQPNQPQHF. The CDR3 DNA is TGCGCCAGCCGCCAAGTATGGCAGCCCAATCAGCCCCAGCATTTT.

This chain links TRBV6-5 with TRBJ1-2; the D is unclear. The V end lost 4 bases, the J end lost 5 bases, and 11 bases lay between the germline ends. This CDR3 is 13 amino acids long. Germline V gene data show CDR1 as MNHEY and CDR2 as SVGAGI. CDR3 residues: CASSSAGLYGYTF. The CDR3 nucleotides read TGTGCCAGCAGTTCTGCGGGGTTGTATGGCTACACCTTC.

V is TRBV2 and J is TRBJ2-2; 7 bases line up with TRBD1. The CDR3 sequence is 15 residues long. After removal of 5 bases from V and 2 bases from J, the junction contained 5 bases not matched to a gene. CDR1 SNHLY and CDR2 FYNNEI come from the germline V gene. CDR3 coding DNA: TGTGCCAGCAGTCCCGGGACAGTTAACACCGGGGAGCTGTTTTTT. It encodes CASSPGTVNTGELFF.

CDR3 region: CASSSRLAGVTVGTGELFF. The CDR3 nucleotides read TGTGCCAGCAGTTCACGACTAGCGGGAGTGACAGTTGGGACCGGGGAGCTGTTTTTT. The chain joins TRBV27 to TRBJ2-2; 12 nucleotides agree with TRBD2. Germline values: CDR1 MNHEY, CDR2 SMNVEV (reference sequence). This CDR3 has 19 residues. The V and J ends lost 4 bases and 5 bases, in that order; junction bases with no gene match: 14.

This clone was seen only once. The chain carries TRBV5-1 and TRBJ1-1, with D possibly matching TRBD1 (6 bases). This CDR3 spans 13 amino acids. Trimming cost V 3 bases and J 10 bases, with 16 bases left between them. CDR1 and CDR2 from the germline V gene are SGHRS and YFSETQ. CDR3: CASSYNTGYRAFF. CDR3 coding DNA: TGCGCCAGCAGCTATAACACAGGGTATCGAGCTTTCTTT.

This chain links TRBV9 with TRBJ1-2; D remains unclear. Trimming took 0 bases from V and 1 from J, leaving 7 bases between them. Germline CDR1 SGDLS, CDR2 YYNGEE. The CDR3 extends over 14 amino acids. CDR3 in DNA: TGTGCCAGCAGCGTAGGCGGATTTAACTATGGCTACACCTTC. It translates to CASSVGGFNYGYTF.

The V gene is TRBV6-6, the J gene TRBJ1-5, with a possible D match to TRBD1 (6 bases). The V gene lost 0 bases and the J gene lost 11 bases, with 14 bases spanning the gap. Germline CDR1 reads MNHNY; CDR2 reads SVGAGI (reference sequence). This CDR3 has 14 amino acids. CDR3 in amino acids: CASSYSRGDRAQHF. In nucleotides, the CDR3 is TGTGCCAGCAGTTACTCGAGGGGGGACCGGGCCCAGCATTTT.

The V and J genes are TRBV7-4 and TRBJ2-3; tentatively, D is TRBD1 (5 bases). V was shortened by 5 bases and J by 2 bases, with 11 bases between the two germline ends. Germline CDR1 reads SGHVT; CDR2 reads SQSDAQ. This CDR3 comprises 14 residues. CDR3 sequence (DNA): TGTGCCAGCAGCACAGGCCCCCCCACAGATACGCAGTATTTT. This sequence encodes CASSTGPPTDTQYF.

The chain couples TRBV29-1 to TRBJ1-5; TRBD1 is a possible D gene (6 bases). CDR3 length: 14 residues. Trimming removed 5 bases at V and 0 bases at J, with 11 bases between. Per germline, CDR1 SQVTM and CDR2 ANQGSEA. The CDR3 loop reads CSVSDSYSNQPQHF. For the CDR3, the DNA is TGCAGCGTTTCGGACAGTTATAGCAATCAGCCCCAGCATTTT.

This clone came up once. The V call is TRBV28, the J call TRBJ1-1; the D gene is possibly TRBD1 (6 bases). This CDR3 has 17 residues. V was cut by 1 base and J by 2 bases, with 17 bases left in between. From germline, CDR1 is MDHEN and CDR2 SYDVKM. This chain's CDR3 is CASSLFSGHVLNTEAFF. CDR3 nucleotide sequence: TGTGCCAGCAGTTTATTCTCGGGACACGTCCTAAACACTGAAGCTTTCTTT. Variable domain in full (rest from reference TRBV28 and TRBJ1-1): DVKVTQSSRYLVKRTGEKVFLECVQDMDHENMFWYRQDPGLGLRLIYFSYDVKMKEKGDIPEGYSVSREKKERFSLILESASTNQTSMYLCASSLFSGHVLNTEAFFGQGTRLTVV.

The rearrangement uses TRBV19 and TRBJ2-5; TRBD1 aligns across 9 bases. After removal of 6 bases from V and 4 bases from J, the junction contained 12 bases not matched to a gene. This CDR3 comprises 16 residues. Germline V lookup: CDR1 LNHDA, CDR2 SQIVND (reference sequence). DNA of the CDR3: TGTGCCAGTAGCCCCGGTCGGACAGGGGTTCGAGAGACCCAGTACTTC. Translating it yields CASSPGRTGVRETQYF.

V usage is TRBV5-1 and J usage is TRBJ1-5, with D possibly being TRBD1 (5 bases). V was shortened by 4 bases and J by 2 bases, with 13 bases between the two germline ends. The CDR3 has 15 residues. The V gene's germline CDR1 is SGHRS and CDR2 YFSETQ. The chain's CDR3 is CASSPGASGNQPQHF. The CDR3 nucleotides are TGCGCCAGCAGCCCCGGGGCGTCGGGCAATCAGCCCCAGCATTTT. Based on the CDR3 plus reference TRBV5-1 and TRBJ1-5, the full variable domain is KAGVTQTPRYLIKTRGQQVTLSCSPISGHRSVSWYQQTPGQGLQFLFEYFSETQRNKGNFPGRFSGRQFSNSRSEMNVSTLELGDSALYLCASSPGASGNQPQHFGDGTRLSIL.

V gene TRBV28 combines with J gene TRBJ2-7; a possible D gene is TRBD2 (5 bases). The CDR3 consists of 13 residues. V was pared by 7 bases and J by 9 bases, with 19 bases between. CDR1 and CDR2 (germline): MDHEN, SYDVKM. The CDR3 region has the DNA TGTGCCAGCACCGAGGGTCCTCTACGTGGGCAGTACTTC. Encoded protein: CASTEGPLRGQYF.

The V and J genes are TRBV6-1 and TRBJ2-5; D unclear. The better agreement between TRBJ2-7 and the DNA end casts doubt on the J call. Germline CDR1 MNHNS, CDR2 SASEGT. This CDR3 has 14 amino acids. CDR3 bases: TGTGCCAGCAGTGAAAGAACAGCCTCCTACGAGCAGTACTTC. Protein product: CASSERTASYEQYF.

The rearrangement links TRBV4-2 to TRBJ2-7; 10 nucleotides match TRBD1. V was pared by 0 bases and J by 6 bases, with 17 bases of the junction left unmatched. Germline V lookup: CDR1 LGHNA, CDR2 YNFKEQ. CDR3 size: 19 residues. CDR3 coding DNA: TGTGCCAGCAGCCAAGATTGGGGGGACAGGGGATACCTAGGGGTCGAGCAGTACTTC. It codes for CASSQDWGDRGYLGVEQYF.

On this clone itself: The same CDR3 can be traced to other DNA sequences in this sample. This chain uses TRBV5-1 with TRBJ2-5; D is unclear. The V and J ends lost 1 base and 0 bases respectively, with 7 bases between them. This CDR3 contains 14 residues. Germline values: CDR1 SGHRS, CDR2 YFSETQ. The CDR3 protein is CASSLSGNQETQYF. CDR3 bases: TGCGCCAGCAGCTTGTCTGGGAACCAAGAGACCCAGTACTTC.

This clone showed up just once. The chain couples TRBV4-1 to TRBJ1-4; TRBD1 agrees at 7 bases. Germline trimming cut 0 bases from V and 4 bases from J; bases unmatched to any gene: 8. The CDR3 spans 17 residues. Germline-derived CDR1 and CDR2 are MGHRA and YSYEKL. CDR3 protein: CASSQDLRDSFNEKLFF. DNA of the CDR3: TGCGCCAGCAGCCAAGACCTCCGGGACAGCTTTAATGAAAAACTGTTTTTT.

The chain uses TRBV28 and TRBJ1-5; D may be TRBD1 (6 bases). Trimming pared 7 bases from V and 7 bases from J, leaving 14 bases between. This CDR3 comprises 13 residues. Germline CDR1 is MDHEN and CDR2 is SYDVKM. CDR3 amino acids: CASTKGGRQPQHF. In nucleotides, the CDR3 is TGTGCCAGCACCAAAGGGGGGCGGCAGCCCCAGCATTTT.

V is TRBV6-6 and J is TRBJ2-7, with TRBD1 matching 9 bases. V shed 4 bases and J 6 bases; nucleotides not matched to a gene: 7. Germline CDR1 is MNHNY and CDR2 is SVGAGI (reference sequence). CDR3 length: 14 residues. CDR3 amino acids: CASSSGTGKSEQYF. DNA for the CDR3: TGTGCCAGCAGTTCGGGGACAGGGAAATCCGAGCAGTACTTC.